The 10 T cell receptor beta chains in this list originate from one sample, sequenced in a study of shared clonotypes between healthy human individuals. TCRdb's table, derived via immunoSEQ multiplex PCR, lists solely in-frame clones and lacks some. This table holds roughly 1.4 million clones, around 98.5% found once. The sequencing sample was made of naive CD4+ T cells sorted from blood. Subset meaning: CD45RA+ positively selected. The receptors originated from a man in his thirties or forties in good health.

The chain employs TRBV7-6 and TRBJ2-2; 8 nucleotides align to TRBD2. This CDR3 has 17 residues. Germline CDR1 SGHVS, CDR2 FNYEAQ. J was trimmed by 4 bases and V by 0 bases; bases with no gene match: 7. This CDR3 reads CASSLAGSSGITGELFF. CDR3 bases: TGTGCCAGCAGCTTAGCAGGTAGTAGCGGGATCACCGGGGAGCTGTTTTTT. Combining the CDR3 with reference TRBV7-6 and TRBJ2-2 gives the whole variable domain GAGVSQSPRYKVTKRGQDVALRCDPISGHVSLYWYRQALGQGPEFLTYFNYEAQQDKSGLPNDRFSAERPEGSISTLTIQRTEQRDSAMYRCASSLAGSSGITGELFFGEGSRLTVL.

As to this clone: In the same sample, other DNA sequences code for this CDR3. V gene TRBV19 combines with J gene TRBJ2-7; weak D call: TRBD2 (7 bases). Germline V CDR1 and CDR2: LNHDA, SQIVND (reference sequence). CDR3 length: 12 residues. V dropped 3 bases and J dropped 7 bases, with 10 bases sitting between them. CDR3 in DNA: TGTGCCAGTAGTATCAGGGGAGGGGAGCAGTACTTC. As protein: CASSIRGGEQYF.

Written as DNA, the CDR3 is TGTGCCAGCAGTTTATTGCTAGCGGGAGCTTACAATGAGCAGTTCTTC. Translating it yields CASSLLLAGAYNEQFF. This chain connects TRBV27 to TRBJ2-1, with 10 bases aligning to TRBD2. Trimming removed 1 base from V and 4 bases from J; junction bases left unmatched: 4. CDR1 and CDR2 (germline): MNHEY, SMNVEV (reference sequence). The CDR3 has 16 residues.

The chain recombines TRBV21-1 with TRBJ1-1; TRBD1, the table's D call, lacks a check against the DNA. TRBV21-1 is assigned pseudogene status. The length of the CDR3 is 15 residues. DNA for the CDR3: TGTGCCAGCAGCAAAGATCCAGGGATGGCCACTGAAGCTTTCTTT. Protein sequence: CASSKDPGMATEAFF.

V is TRBV9 and J is TRBJ2-2, with D uncertain. V lost 2 bases, J lost 4 bases, and 12 bases lay in between. The CDR3 covers 15 residues. Germline V gives CDR1 SGDLS, CDR2 YYNGEE. In DNA, the CDR3 is TGTGCCAGCAGCGTTAGCCACTACGGCACCGGGGAGCTGTTTTTT. Amino acid sequence: CASSVSHYGTGELFF.

The V call is TRBV18, the J call TRBJ2-7; D remains unclear. V lost 3 bases, J lost 1 base, and 16 bases lay in between. Germline loops: CDR1 KGHSH, CDR2 LQKENI. CDR3 length: 16 amino acids. The CDR3 DNA is TGTGCCAGCTCACCCCTGGACGTCGGCGGATCCTACGAGCAGTACTTC. This sequence encodes CASSPLDVGGSYEQYF.

The chain is built from TRBV6-1 and TRBJ2-5; D might be TRBD1 or TRBD2, each matching 5 bases. Trimming stripped 7 bases from V and 9 bases from J, with 9 bases between. Germline lookup yields CDR1 MNHNS and CDR2 SASEGT. CDR3 length equals 10 residues. The CDR3 sequence is CASTLGAQYF. The CDR3 coding sequence is TGTGCCAGCACCTTGGGGGCCCAGTACTTC.

The chain links TRBV11-2 to TRBJ2-1; D possibly corresponds to TRBD1 (6 bases). V lost 2 bases to trimming and J lost 6 bases, with 14 bases between them. In germline, CDR1 is SGHAT, CDR2 FQNNGV. The CDR3 length is 15 residues. The chain's CDR3 is CASSLSGRGRNEQFF. The CDR3, as DNA: TGTGCCAGCAGCTTATCGGGCAGGGGTCGCAATGAGCAGTTCTTC. Full variable domain (rest looked up from reference TRBV11-2 and TRBJ2-1): EAGVAQSPRYKIIEKRQSVAFWCNPISGHATLYWYQQILGQGPKLLIQFQNNGVVDDSQLPKDRFSAERLKGVDSTLKIQPAKLEDSAVYLCASSLSGRGRNEQFFGPGTRLTVL.

The chain combines TRBV18 with TRBJ2-1; 14 bases agree with TRBD2. The CDR3 covers 17 residues. V gave up 1 base and J gave up 8 bases; unmatched junction bases: 7. Per germline, CDR1 KGHSH and CDR2 LQKENI. The CDR3 DNA follows: TGTGCCAGCTCACCACAACCGGGACTAGCGGGAGCCCATGAGCAGTTCTTC. It is translated as CASSPQPGLAGAHEQFF. Complete variable domain (other parts from reference TRBV18 and TRBJ2-1): NAGVMQNPRHLVRRRGQEARLRCSPMKGHSHVYWYRQLPEEGLKFMVYLQKENIIDESGMPKERFSAEFPKEGPSILRIQQVVRGDSAAYFCASSPQPGLAGAHEQFFGPGTRLTVL.

V gene TRBV23-1 combines with J gene TRBJ2-7; weak D call: TRBD1 (6 bases). TRBV23-1 is filed as an ORF, its function uncertain. With 2 bases removed from V and 1 base from J, the gap between germline ends came to 9 bases. This CDR3 is built from 14 residues. The CDR3 region is CASSQGQMSYEQYF. CDR3 DNA: TGCGCCAGCAGTCAAGGACAGATGTCCTACGAGCAGTACTTC.